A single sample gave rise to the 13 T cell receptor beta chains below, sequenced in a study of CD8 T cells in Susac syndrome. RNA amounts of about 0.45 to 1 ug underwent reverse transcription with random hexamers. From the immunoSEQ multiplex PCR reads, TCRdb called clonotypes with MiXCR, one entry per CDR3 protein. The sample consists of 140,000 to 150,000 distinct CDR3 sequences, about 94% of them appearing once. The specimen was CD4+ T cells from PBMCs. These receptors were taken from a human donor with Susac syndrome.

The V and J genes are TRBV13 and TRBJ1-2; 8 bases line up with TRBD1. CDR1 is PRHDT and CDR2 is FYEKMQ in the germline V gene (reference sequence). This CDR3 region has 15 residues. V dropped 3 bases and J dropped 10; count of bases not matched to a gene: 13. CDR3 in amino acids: CASSFKDRVPRLYTF. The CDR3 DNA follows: TGTGCCAGCAGCTTCAAGGACAGGGTCCCACGCCTCTACACCTTC.

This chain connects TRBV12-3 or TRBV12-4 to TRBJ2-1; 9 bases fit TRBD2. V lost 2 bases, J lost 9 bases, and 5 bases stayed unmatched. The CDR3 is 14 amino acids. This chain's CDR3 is CASSLLLAGSEQFF. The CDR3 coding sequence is TGTGCCAGCAGTTTATTGCTAGCGGGGAGTGAGCAGTTCTTC.

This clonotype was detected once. For the CDR3, the DNA is TGTGCCAGCAGTGTGGGGAGTCCTAGCATCGGCACTGAAGCTTTCTTT. This sequence encodes CASSVGSPSIGTEAFF. The rearrangement uses TRBV2 and TRBJ1-1; D gene ambiguous. V gave up 4 bases and J gave up 4 bases, with 19 bases separating them. CDR1 and CDR2 from the germline V gene are SNHLY and FYNNEI. There are 16 residues in the CDR3.

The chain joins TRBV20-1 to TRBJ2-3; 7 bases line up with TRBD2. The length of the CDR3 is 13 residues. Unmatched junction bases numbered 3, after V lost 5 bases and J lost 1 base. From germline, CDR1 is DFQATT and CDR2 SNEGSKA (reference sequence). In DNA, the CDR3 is TGCAGTGCTGTGGGAGGGCGCACAGATACGCAGTATTTT. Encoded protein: CSAVGGRTDTQYF.

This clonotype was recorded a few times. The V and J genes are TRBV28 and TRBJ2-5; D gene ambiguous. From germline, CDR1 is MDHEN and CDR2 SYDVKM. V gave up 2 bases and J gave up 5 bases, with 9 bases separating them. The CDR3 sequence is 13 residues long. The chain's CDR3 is CASSLGQAETQYF. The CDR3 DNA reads TGTGCCAGCAGTTTAGGGCAGGCGGAGACCCAGTACTTC. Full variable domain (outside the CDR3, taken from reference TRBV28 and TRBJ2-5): DVKVTQSSRYLVKRTGEKVFLECVQDMDHENMFWYRQDPGLGLRLIYFSYDVKMKEKGDIPEGYSVSREKKERFSLILESASTNQTSMYLCASSLGQAETQYFGPGTRLLVL.

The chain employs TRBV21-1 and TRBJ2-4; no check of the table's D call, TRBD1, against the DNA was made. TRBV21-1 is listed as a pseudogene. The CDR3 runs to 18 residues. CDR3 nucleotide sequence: TGTGCCAGCAGCAAAGCGCTTTCCGGGGTGACGGCCAAAAACATTCAGTACTTC. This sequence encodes CASSKALSGVTAKNIQYF.

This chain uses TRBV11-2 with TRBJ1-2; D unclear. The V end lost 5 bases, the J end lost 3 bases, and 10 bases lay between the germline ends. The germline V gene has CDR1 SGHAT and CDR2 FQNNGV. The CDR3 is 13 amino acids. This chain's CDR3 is CASSRMRDYGYTF. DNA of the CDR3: TGTGCCAGCAGCCGTATGAGGGACTATGGCTACACCTTC.

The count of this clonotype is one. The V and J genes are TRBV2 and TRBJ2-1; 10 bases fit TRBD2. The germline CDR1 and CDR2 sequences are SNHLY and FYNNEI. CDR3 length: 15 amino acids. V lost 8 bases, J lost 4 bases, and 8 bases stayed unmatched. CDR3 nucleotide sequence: TGTGCCAGCCAACAGACTAGCGGGTCGTACAATGAGCAGTTCTTC. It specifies CASQQTSGSYNEQFF.

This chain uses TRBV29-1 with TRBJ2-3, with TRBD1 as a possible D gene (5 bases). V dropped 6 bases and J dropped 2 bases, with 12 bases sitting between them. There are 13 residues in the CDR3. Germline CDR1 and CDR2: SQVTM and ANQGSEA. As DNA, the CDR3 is TGCAGCGTGAAAGGGGTGAACACAGATACGCAGTATTTT. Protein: CSVKGVNTDTQYF.

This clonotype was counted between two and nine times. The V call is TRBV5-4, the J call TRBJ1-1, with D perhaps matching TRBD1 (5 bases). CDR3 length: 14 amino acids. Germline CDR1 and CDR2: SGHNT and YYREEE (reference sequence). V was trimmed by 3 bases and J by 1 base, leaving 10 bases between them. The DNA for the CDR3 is TGTGCCAGCAGCTACGGGACCTCGAACACTGAAGCTTTCTTT. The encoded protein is CASSYGTSNTEAFF.

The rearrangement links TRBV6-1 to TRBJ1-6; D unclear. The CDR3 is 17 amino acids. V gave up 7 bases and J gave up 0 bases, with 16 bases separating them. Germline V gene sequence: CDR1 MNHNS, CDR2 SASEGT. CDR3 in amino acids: CASTRNSHSSYNSPLHF. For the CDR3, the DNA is TGTGCCAGCACCCGTAACAGCCACAGCTCCTATAATTCACCCCTCCACTTT.

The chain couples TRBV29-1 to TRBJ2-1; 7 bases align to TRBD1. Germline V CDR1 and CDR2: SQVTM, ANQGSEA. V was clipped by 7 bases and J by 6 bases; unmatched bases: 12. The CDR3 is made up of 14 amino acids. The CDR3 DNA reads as TGCAGCGGGACAGGTTCGGTGAGGGCCAATGAGCAGTTCTTC. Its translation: CSGTGSVRANEQFF.

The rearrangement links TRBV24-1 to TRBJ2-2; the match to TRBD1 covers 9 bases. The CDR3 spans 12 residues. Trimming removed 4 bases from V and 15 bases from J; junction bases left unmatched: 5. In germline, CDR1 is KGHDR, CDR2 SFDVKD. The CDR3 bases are TGTGCCACCAGTGACCCAGGACAGGGGTTGTTTTTT. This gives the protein CATSDPGQGLFF.